This T cell receptor beta chain is drawn from a study of vaccination and CD4 T cells after COVID-19 (dated 2022 in TCRdb). About the study as a whole: Convalescent patients had a positive SARS-CoV-2 result on nasal swab PCR, and of these patients, several had mild disease and one had severe disease. Post-COVID blood samples were collected from convalescent patients a median of approximately 100 days after diagnosis, with a range of roughly 30 to 161 days. The time from the second vaccine dose to post-vaccine blood sampling had a median of roughly 72 days and ranged from about 12 to 241 days. Participants received two doses of either the Pfizer-BioNTech BNT162b2 vaccine (n=8) or the Moderna mRNA-1273 vaccine (n=2). Six males and four females were included in the convalescent cohort, with two Hispanic individuals, seven Caucasians, two Asians and one multiracial person represented. Control cultures received a CEFX viral epitope pool as the positive control, an HIV-1 Nef peptide pool as the negative control, or no peptide. In roughly 11 COVID-19 convalescent patients and a few infection-naive healthy vaccine recipients, the spike-specific CD4+ TCR repertoire before mRNA vaccination was compared with the repertoire after mRNA vaccination. Culture stimuli were overlapping spike peptide pools from SARS-CoV-2 and from the common cold coronaviruses HCoV-NL63, HCoV-OC43 and HCoV-229E. Findings and caveats that apply to the study as a whole: In convalescent patients, a median around 86% of post-vaccine SARS-CoV-2-reactive clones were detected only after vaccination, suggesting vaccine-specific priming. The number of convalescent patients in the study was relatively small, and the study did not examine early timepoints following natural infection. An increase in the median number of SARS-CoV-2-reactive clonotypes from 21 after infection to roughly 39 after vaccination was observed, but the change was not found to be significant. Nearly all vaccine-specific clones in convalescent patients (304 of 307) were mono-reactive for SARS-CoV-2 spike rather than cross-reactive with common cold coronaviruses.

From the germline V gene (reference sequence), CDR1 is DFQATT and CDR2 is SNEGSKA. From its cysteine to its phenylalanine, the CDR3 spans 15 amino acids. Here the CDR3 DNA is all that survives: 45 bases in frame from base 1. Trimming accounts for 2 bases at V and 6 bases at J, while the number of junction bases matched to no gene is 10. Library preparation used PCR. DNA from cultured CD4+ T cells was subjected to TCR sequencing with the Oncomine TCR Beta short-read assay at the Johns Hopkins FTIC core. Genomic DNA was extracted from the cultured CD4+ T cells with the QIAamp micro DNA kit. Oncomine TCR Beta libraries from cultured CD4+ T cells were pooled with unique dual indexes and sequenced on an Illumina iSeq 100. As for the original processing: Non-productive sequences were removed, and CDR3s not starting with C, not ending with F or W, or shorter than 7 amino acids were discarded. The MANAFEST web application was used to identify antigen-specific clonotypes by comparing peptide-stimulated wells against reference wells and other culture wells. An FDR below 0.05, an odds ratio above 5, and a productive frequency above 0.1% in at least two of three replicate wells were required for clones to be considered positive. Clonotypes that were significantly expanded in both SARS-CoV-2 spike wells and at least one common cold coronavirus spike condition were defined as cross-reactive. Levenshtein distances (stringdist) and unrooted phylogenetic trees (ape) in R version 3.6.1 were used to assess CDR3 homology. TCRdb passed the public sequencing reads through fastp at Q25 and MiXCR, retaining productive beta sequences. Identical CDR3 protein sequences are pooled into one entry, listed with their most common genes and DNA. The V and J calls follow TCRdb's processing rather than the paper's. This sample gives 7,000 to 8,000 distinct CDR3 sequences in total; around 60% of them show up just once. About 34% of the sample belongs to the ten largest clones.

Note on this clonotype: The antigen it recognizes is unknown. No base quality information exists; no much larger clone differs at one position.

Read against the paper, the sample's treatment or condition label means: 10-day PBMC culture with coronavirus spike peptide pools or control peptides (ViraFEST assay). The ViraFEST assay was used in the study, in which antigen-specific T cells were expanded with peptide pools and expanded clonotypes were subsequently identified by TCR sequencing. Positive SARS-CoV-2 PCR tests in the convalescent patients dated from March to December 2020, before Alpha, Beta and Delta variants emerged in the United States. Each well held approximately 2 million PBMCs cultured in IMDM containing roughly 5% human AB serum and approximately 9.8 IU/ml IL-2, with about 9.4 ug/ml peptide pools added. On days 3 and 7, half of the culture medium was replaced with fresh IL-2-containing medium. Once the cells had been in culture for 10 days, the EasySep CD4+ T cell isolation kit was used to isolate CD4+ T cells by negative selection. Ficoll-Paque Plus gradient centrifugation was used to isolate PBMCs from whole blood, and the isolated PBMCs were then either used fresh or cryopreserved at -140C. In general, triplicate wells were set up for every culture condition.

The V and J segments used are TRBV20-1 and TRBJ2-3, with 8 bases matching TRBD1. Sequencing was carried out using CD4+ T cells from blood, cultured in vitro. This TCR derives from a human donor who had recovered from COVID-19. The sequenced DNA is TGCAGTGCTAGACCCCGACAGGGGAAAGTGGATACGCAGTATTTT. Its amino acids are CSARPRQGKVDTQYF.